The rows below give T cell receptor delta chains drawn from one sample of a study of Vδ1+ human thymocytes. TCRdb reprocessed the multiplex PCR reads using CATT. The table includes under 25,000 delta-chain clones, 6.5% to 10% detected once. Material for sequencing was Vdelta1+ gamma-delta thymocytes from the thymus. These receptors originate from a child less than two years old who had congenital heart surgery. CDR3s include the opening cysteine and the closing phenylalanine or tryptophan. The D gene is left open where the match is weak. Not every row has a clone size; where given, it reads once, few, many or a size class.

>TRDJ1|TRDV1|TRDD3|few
TGTGCTCTTGGGGAACTCCACGTTGGGCTGGGGGTCTGGTACACCGATAAACTCATCTTT
CALGELHVGLGVWYTDKLIF
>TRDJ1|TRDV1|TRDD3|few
TGTGCTCTTGGGGAACTAATAGCGACTGGGGGACCGTACACCGATAAACTCATCTTT
CALGELIATGGPYTDKLIF
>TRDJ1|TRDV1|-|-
TGTGCTCTTGGGGAAGGATTCAACACCGATAAACTCATCTTT
CALGEGFNTDKLIF
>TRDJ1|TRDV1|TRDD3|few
TGTGCTCTTGGGGAATGGCCGTGGGACTGGGGGATGCCCCGCACCGATAAACTCATCTTT
CALGEWPWDWGMPRTDKLIF
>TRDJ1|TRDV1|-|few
TGTGCTCTTGGGCCACGGCCTTCCTATCCCTTACTGGGGGGCATGAAACTCATCTTT
CALGPRPSYPLLGGMKLIF
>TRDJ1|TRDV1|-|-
TGTGCTCTTGGGGAACTAGCCTCCGTCTGGGGCCCGTACACCGATAAACTCATCTTT
CALGELASVWGPYTDKLIF
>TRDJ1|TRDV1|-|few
TGTGCTCTTGGGGAACCCTCCATTCCGGGGTCTGATCCGTACACCGATAAACTCATCTTT
CALGEPSIPGSDPYTDKLIF
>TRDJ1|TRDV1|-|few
TGTGCTCTTGGGTCTAGGCCCCTCCTGGGGATCCGCACCGATAAACTCATCTTT
CALGSRPLLGIRTDKLIF
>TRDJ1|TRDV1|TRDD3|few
TGTGCTCTTGGGGAAGGGGCCCTCGGGTTAACTGGGGGATACGCACTCATCTTT
CALGEGALGLTGGYALIF
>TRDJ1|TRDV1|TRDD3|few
TGTGCTCTTGGGGAACTCGGTACGGTGGGGGATAAGTACACCGATAAACTCATCTTT
CALGELGTVGDKYTDKLIF